This T cell receptor (beta chain) was sequenced during a study of shared clonotypes between healthy human individuals. Study results and caveats: Although depth was large, rarefaction showed that sequencing of the sorted subsets was incomplete.

Some clones are missing from TCRdb's copy, which holds only in-frame ones; the method was immunoSEQ multiplex PCR. The data show about 1.1 million clones, about 72% seen once. As concerns this clone: What it binds is unknown.

Sequenced input: memory CD4+ T cells from PBMCs. As for subset: CD45RA-negative fraction. This clonotype was obtained from a man aged 18 to 35 in good health. Some clones in this sample may be carry-over from other donors' samples.

The CDR3 bases are TGTGCCAGCAGTGAAGTGCCGTTAGCGGGAGGACGCAATGAGCAGTTCTTC. It yields the protein CASSEVPLAGGRNEQFF. J is TRBJ2-1 and V is TRBV6-1; 10 bases fit TRBD2. Unmatched junction bases numbered 9, after V lost 1 base and J lost 6 bases. Germline V lookup: CDR1 MNHNS, CDR2 SASEGT. The CDR3 contains 17 residues.